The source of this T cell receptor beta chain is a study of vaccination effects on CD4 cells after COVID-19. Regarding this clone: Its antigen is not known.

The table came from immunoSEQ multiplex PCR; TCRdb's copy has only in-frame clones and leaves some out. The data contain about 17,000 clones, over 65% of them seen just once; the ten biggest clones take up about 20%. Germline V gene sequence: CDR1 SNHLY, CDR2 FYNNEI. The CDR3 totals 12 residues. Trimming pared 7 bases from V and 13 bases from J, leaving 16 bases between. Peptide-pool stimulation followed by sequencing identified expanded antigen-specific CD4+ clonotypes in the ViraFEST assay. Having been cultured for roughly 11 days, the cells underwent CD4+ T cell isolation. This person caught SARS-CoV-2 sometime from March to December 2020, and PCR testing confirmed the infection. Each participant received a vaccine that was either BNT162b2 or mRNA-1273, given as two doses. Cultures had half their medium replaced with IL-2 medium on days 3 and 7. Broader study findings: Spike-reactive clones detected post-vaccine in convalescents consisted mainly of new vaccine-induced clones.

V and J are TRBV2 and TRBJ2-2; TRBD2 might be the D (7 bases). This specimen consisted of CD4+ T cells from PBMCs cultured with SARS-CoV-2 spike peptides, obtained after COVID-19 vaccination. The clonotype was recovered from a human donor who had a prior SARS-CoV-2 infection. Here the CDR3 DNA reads TGTGCCAGCACCGGAGGGGGGGCCGGGCTGTTTTTT. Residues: CASTGGGAGLFF.